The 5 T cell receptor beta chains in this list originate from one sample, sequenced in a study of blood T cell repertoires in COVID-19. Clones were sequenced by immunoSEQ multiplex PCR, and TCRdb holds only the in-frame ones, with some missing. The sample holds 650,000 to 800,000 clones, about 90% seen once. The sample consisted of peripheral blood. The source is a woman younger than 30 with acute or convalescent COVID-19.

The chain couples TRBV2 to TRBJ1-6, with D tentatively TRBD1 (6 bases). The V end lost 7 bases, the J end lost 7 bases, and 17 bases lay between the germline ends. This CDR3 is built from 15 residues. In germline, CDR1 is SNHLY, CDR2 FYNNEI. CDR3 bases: TGTGCCAGCAAATTCGCCACAGGGTCGAATTCACCCCTCCACTTT. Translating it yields CASKFATGSNSPLHF.

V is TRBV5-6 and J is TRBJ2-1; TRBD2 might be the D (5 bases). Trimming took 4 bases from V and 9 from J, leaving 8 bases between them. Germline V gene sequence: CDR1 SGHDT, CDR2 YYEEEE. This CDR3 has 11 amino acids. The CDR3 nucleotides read TGTGCCAGCAGCGGGAGTGCTGAGCAGTTCTTC. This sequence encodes CASSGSAEQFF. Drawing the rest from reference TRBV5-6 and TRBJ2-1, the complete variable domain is DAGVTQSPTHLIKTRGQQVTLRCSPKSGHDTVSWYQQALGQGPQFIFQYYEEEERQRGNFPDRFSGHQFPNYSSELNVNALLLGDSALYLCASSGSAEQFFGPGTRLTVL.

The CDR3 here is CASSLSDRVDSPLHF. Written as DNA, the CDR3 is TGTGCCAGCAGTTTAAGCGACAGGGTTGATTCACCCCTCCACTTT. The chain uses TRBV6-5 and TRBJ1-6; 7 nucleotides agree with TRBD1. The CDR3 runs to 15 residues. Germline CDR1 is MNHEY and CDR2 is SVGAGI. With 4 bases clipped from V and 8 bases from J, the junction kept 8 bases outside the gene matches.

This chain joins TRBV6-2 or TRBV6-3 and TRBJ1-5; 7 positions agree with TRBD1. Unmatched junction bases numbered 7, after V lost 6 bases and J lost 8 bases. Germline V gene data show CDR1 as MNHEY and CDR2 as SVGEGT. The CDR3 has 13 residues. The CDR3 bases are TGTGCCAGCAGCTTGACAGGGTTAAAGCCCCAGCATTTT. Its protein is CASSLTGLKPQHF.

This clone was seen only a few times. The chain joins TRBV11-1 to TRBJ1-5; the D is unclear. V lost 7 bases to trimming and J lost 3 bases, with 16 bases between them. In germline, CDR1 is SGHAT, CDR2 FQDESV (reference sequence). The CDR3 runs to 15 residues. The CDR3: CASIPKQYYNQPQHF. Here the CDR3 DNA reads TGTGCCAGCATCCCTAAACAGTATTACAATCAGCCCCAGCATTTT.